This T cell receptor (beta chain) appears in the sequencing data of a study of blood T cell repertoires in COVID-19. Study overall: Samples came from the United States, Italy and Spain, spanning acute and convalescent COVID-19. In each case, the material was cDNA or gDNA derived from T cells, B-cell-depleted T cells, or PBMCs.

Authors' processing steps: Estimated nucleated cell counts came from reference gene primer amplification. TCRdb keeps only in-frame clones here, not all; method: immunoSEQ multiplex PCR. The V and J calls and clone size were taken over from that table, and D and trimming were inferred from the DNA. This sample yields about 120,000 clones, of which more than 75% are seen a single time; 3.9% belongs to the top ten. The CDR3 loop spans 13 amino acids. The V gene lost 4 bases and the J gene lost 4 bases, with 10 bases spanning the gap. CDR1 and CDR2 (germline): LGHDT, YNNKEL (reference sequence). The sequence was collected from a man in his fifties or sixties with acute or convalescent COVID-19. The genes are TRBV3-1 (or the pseudogene TRBV3-2) and TRBJ1-2, with no clear D. The sequenced sample was peripheral blood. CDR3 sequence: CASSPLLSYGYTF. The CDR3 DNA sequence: TGTGCCAGCAGCCCCCTATTGAGCTATGGCTACACCTTC.